These 22 T cell receptor beta chains came from one sample sequenced in a study of T cell changes during pregnancy in multiple sclerosis. Generated by immunoSEQ multiplex PCR, the TCRdb table keeps only in-frame clones and is missing some. The sample includes roughly 88,000 clones, roughly 90% of them seen just once. The sequencing used peripheral blood, collected in the first trimester of pregnancy. Source of these receptors: a female donor with multiple sclerosis, enrolled in a pregnancy study.

CDR3 region: CASSLVNLRGTEAFF. The CDR3 DNA reads as TGTGCCAGCAGTTTGGTCAACTTACGTGGCACTGAAGCTTTCTTT. V usage is TRBV28 and J usage is TRBJ1-1; D is uncertain. The ends were cut back, 3 bases at V and 4 bases at J, with 15 bases in the middle. CDR3 length equals 15 residues. CDR1 and CDR2 from the germline V gene are MDHEN and SYDVKM.

The chain joins TRBV11-2 to TRBJ2-7; TRBD1 agrees at 8 bases. The CDR3 has 16 amino acids. The V and J ends lost 5 bases and 0 bases, in that order; junction bases with no gene match: 9. CDR1 and CDR2 from the germline V gene are SGHAT and FQNNGV. The CDR3 loop reads CASSKKTGGSSYEQYF. CDR3 DNA: TGTGCCAGCAGCAAAAAAACAGGGGGAAGCTCCTACGAGCAGTACTTC.

This clone was found once. The chain is built from TRBV7-9 and TRBJ2-7; 13 nucleotides match TRBD2. Per the germline V gene, CDR1 is SEHNR and CDR2 is FQNEAQ (reference sequence). The CDR3 has 16 residues. The J segment lost 6 bases and the V segment lost 4 bases, leaving 9 bases of the junction unmatched. CDR3 sequence (DNA): TGTGCCAGCAGCTCCCACAGGACTAGCGGGAGCGGCGAGCAGTACTTC. Amino acids: CASSSHRTSGSGEQYF. The full variable domain, completed using reference TRBV7-9 and TRBJ2-7, is DTGVSQNPRHKITKRGQNVTFRCDPISEHNRLYWYRQTLGQGPEFLTYFQNEAQLEKSRLLSDRFSAERPKGSFSTLEIQRTEQGDSAMYLCASSSHRTSGSGEQYFGPGTRLTVT.

The CDR3, as DNA: TGCGCCAGCAGCCAACTTCAGTACACCGGGGAGCTGTTTTTT. Translation gives CASSQLQYTGELFF. V and J are TRBV4-1 and TRBJ2-2; D remains unclear. Between the trimmed V and J ends, which lost 2 bases and 3 bases, there was a span of 7 bases. The CDR3 totals 14 residues. Germline V lookup: CDR1 MGHRA, CDR2 YSYEKL.

This sequence joins TRBV4-2 and TRBJ1-1; D gene ambiguous. This CDR3 has 13 amino acids. V lost 2 bases, J lost 5 bases, and 9 bases lay in between. Germline V gives CDR1 LGHNA, CDR2 YNFKEQ. CDR3 sequence: CASSQTTRTEAFF. CDR3 bases: TGTGCCAGCAGCCAAACAACCAGAACTGAAGCTTTCTTT.

The chain employs TRBV19 and TRBJ1-2; the match to TRBD1 covers 9 bases. The V gene's germline CDR1 is LNHDA and CDR2 SQIVND (reference sequence). With V trimmed by 8 bases and J by 0 bases, 16 bases remained unmatched. CDR3 length: 18 residues. CDR3 sequence reads: CASSSLRDRGGTNYGYTF. As DNA, the CDR3 is TGTGCCAGTTCCTCTCTCCGCGACAGGGGGGGCACTAACTATGGCTACACCTTC.

This chain connects TRBV5-1 to TRBJ1-1; D may be TRBD1 (6 bases). Germline V CDR1 and CDR2: SGHRS, YFSETQ. V gave up 4 bases and J gave up 1 base, with 14 bases separating them. The CDR3 spans 15 residues. The CDR3: CASSAGGQSNTEAFF. The CDR3 DNA follows: TGCGCCAGCAGCGCGGGCGGACAGTCGAACACTGAAGCTTTCTTT. Full variable domain (rest looked up from reference TRBV5-1 and TRBJ1-1): KAGVTQTPRYLIKTRGQQVTLSCSPISGHRSVSWYQQTPGQGLQFLFEYFSETQRNKGNFPGRFSGRQFSNSRSEMNVSTLELGDSALYLCASSAGGQSNTEAFFGQGTRLTVV.

This clone turned up a few times. The chain has TRBV19 and TRBJ2-7; possible D gene TRBD2, 6 bases. This CDR3 contains 16 residues. Between the trimmed V and J ends, which lost 1 base and 1 base, there was a span of 14 bases. Germline V CDR1 and CDR2: LNHDA, SQIVND (reference sequence). CDR3 sequence: CASSIGWAGTSYEQYF. In DNA, the CDR3 is TGTGCCAGTAGTATAGGCTGGGCAGGGACTTCCTACGAGCAGTACTTC.

This clone showed up just once. The chain recombines TRBV11-2 with TRBJ2-7, with D possibly being TRBD2 (5 bases). This CDR3 region has 13 residues. In germline, CDR1 is SGHAT, CDR2 FQNNGV. Trimming removed 5 bases at V and 3 bases at J, with 11 bases between. CDR3 bases: TGTGCCAGCAGCCGGAGCGGAATCTACGAGCAGTACTTC. Translation: CASSRSGIYEQYF.

This clone has only a few counts. The chain links TRBV28 to TRBJ1-4; 9 positions agree with TRBD1. Trimming removed 6 bases from V and 8 bases from J; junction bases left unmatched: 7. CDR3 length: 14 amino acids. Germline lookup yields CDR1 MDHEN and CDR2 SYDVKM. The chain's CDR3 is CASSGQGTGEKLFF. Here the CDR3 DNA reads TGTGCCAGCAGCGGACAGGGGACGGGGGAAAAACTGTTTTTT. The full variable domain, with the rest looked up from reference TRBV28 and TRBJ1-4, is DVKVTQSSRYLVKRTGEKVFLECVQDMDHENMFWYRQDPGLGLRLIYFSYDVKMKEKGDIPEGYSVSREKKERFSLILESASTNQTSMYLCASSGQGTGEKLFFGSGTQLSVL.

The chain couples TRBV4-1 to TRBJ1-3, with TRBD1 identical over 9 bases. CDR3 length equals 15 residues. Germline loops: CDR1 MGHRA, CDR2 YSYEKL. V was clipped by 3 bases and J by 2 bases; unmatched bases: 2. CDR3 nucleotides: TGCGCCAGCAGCCACGACAGGGGGACTGGAAACACCATATATTTT. Amino acids: CASSHDRGTGNTIYF.

This clone has a single count. The sample holds other DNA sequences that translate to the same CDR3. The chain combines TRBV5-1 with TRBJ1-1; D unresolved. CDR1 is SGHRS, CDR2 YFSETQ, per germline. Trimming shortened V by 2 bases and J by 3 bases, and 8 bases separated the two germline ends. The CDR3 has 13 residues. CDR3 nucleotides: TGCGCCAGCAGCTTATCGGGGTACACTGAAGCTTTCTTT. This translates into CASSLSGYTEAFF.

This chain links TRBV30 with TRBJ1-2; 9 bases line up with TRBD1. The CDR3 spans 14 residues. Germline CDR1 GTSNPN, CDR2 SVGIG (reference sequence). The V segment lost 1 base and the J segment 4 bases; nucleotides outside the gene matches: 4. CDR3 loop: CAWSAGQGFYGYTF. The CDR3 DNA follows: TGTGCCTGGAGTGCGGGACAGGGCTTCTATGGCTACACCTTC.

The J gene is TRBJ1-1, the V gene TRBV5-4; no clear D gene. Trimming pared 4 bases from V and 1 base from J, leaving 8 bases between. The CDR3 extends over 13 amino acids. Germline CDR1 is SGHNT and CDR2 is YYREEE (reference sequence). CDR3 in DNA: TGTGCCAGCAGCACCCGACAGAACACTGAAGCTTTCTTT. This sequence encodes CASSTRQNTEAFF.

The rearrangement uses TRBV9 and TRBJ2-5, with 11 positions matching TRBD2. Germline CDR1 and CDR2: SGDLS and YYNGEE. J gave up 2 bases and V 0 bases, and 0 bases lay outside the gene matches. This CDR3 spans 15 amino acids. For the CDR3, the DNA is TGTGCCAGCAGCGTAGGGACTAGCGGGCAAGAGACCCAGTACTTC. This gives the protein CASSVGTSGQETQYF. Using reference TRBV9 and TRBJ2-5 for the parts outside the CDR3, the full variable domain is DSGVTQTPKHLITATGQRVTLRCSPRSGDLSVYWYQQSLDQGLQFLIQYYNGEERAKGNILERFSAQQFPDLHSELNLSSLELGDSALYFCASSVGTSGQETQYFGPGTRLLVL.

J is TRBJ1-2 and V is TRBV6-5, with 7 bases fitting TRBD1. V gave up 2 bases and J gave up 8 bases; unmatched junction bases: 8. Germline V gene lookup returns CDR1 MNHEY and CDR2 SVGAGI. There are 14 residues in the CDR3. The CDR3 DNA sequence: TGTGCCAGCAGTTACCGCTCACGACAGGGCGGCTACACCTTC. As protein: CASSYRSRQGGYTF.

This clone occurred a few times. The rearrangement joins TRBV28 to TRBJ1-1; 9 nucleotides match TRBD1. CDR1 MDHEN and CDR2 SYDVKM come from the germline V gene. Unmatched junction bases numbered 2, after V lost 2 bases and J lost 4 bases. This CDR3 comprises 14 residues. The CDR3 sequence: CASSLGTGTTEAFF. The CDR3, as DNA: TGTGCCAGCAGTTTAGGGACAGGGACCACTGAAGCTTTCTTT.

The J gene is TRBJ2-1, the V gene TRBV5-1; the D gene is possibly TRBD1 (6 bases). The CDR3 contains 16 residues. Trimming left V 0 bases short and J 7 bases short, with 17 bases between. Germline V gene data show CDR1 as SGHRS and CDR2 as YFSETQ. CDR3 DNA: TGCGCCAGCAGCTTGGAGGTGGGCGTTAGGGGGAATGAGCAGTTCTTC. This codes for CASSLEVGVRGNEQFF. Full variable domain (missing parts from reference TRBV5-1 and TRBJ2-1): KAGVTQTPRYLIKTRGQQVTLSCSPISGHRSVSWYQQTPGQGLQFLFEYFSETQRNKGNFPGRFSGRQFSNSRSEMNVSTLELGDSALYLCASSLEVGVRGNEQFFGPGTRLTVL.

The chain joins TRBV19 to TRBJ1-1, with 7 nucleotides matching TRBD1. Germline assignment: CDR1 LNHDA and CDR2 SQIVND (reference sequence). The CDR3 extends over 13 amino acids. V lost 5 bases, J lost 1 base, and 1 base stayed unmatched. The CDR3 reads CASSWTGNTEAFF. The CDR3 nucleotides read TGTGCCAGTAGTTGGACAGGGAACACTGAAGCTTTCTTT.

A word on this clone: Different DNA sequences within this sample yield the same CDR3. The J gene is TRBJ2-7, the V gene TRBV5-1; 9 bases fit TRBD1. The V segment lost 0 bases and the J segment 2 bases; nucleotides outside the gene matches: 3. Per the germline V gene, CDR1 is SGHRS and CDR2 is YFSETQ. This CDR3 contains 15 residues. The CDR3 protein is CASSLGGQGTYEQYF. The CDR3 DNA reads TGCGCCAGCAGCTTGGGAGGACAGGGGACCTACGAGCAGTACTTC.

The chain is built from TRBV28 and TRBJ2-1; 14 bases map to TRBD2. The CDR3 runs to 18 residues. V was clipped by 2 bases and J by 4 bases; unmatched bases: 7. Germline loops: CDR1 MDHEN, CDR2 SYDVKM. Written as DNA, the CDR3 is TGTGCCAGCAGTTTACGGGGGACTAGCGGGAGAACATACAATGAGCAGTTCTTC. It yields the protein CASSLRGTSGRTYNEQFF.

The rearrangement joins TRBV6-5 to TRBJ2-4, with D possibly matching TRBD2 (5 bases). This CDR3 comprises 14 residues. In germline, CDR1 is MNHEY, CDR2 SVGAGI. Trimming took off 5 bases at V and 8 bases at J, with 16 bases between the two ends. CDR3 sequence reads: CASSIRESPHIQYF. In DNA form, the CDR3 reads TGTGCCAGCAGTATCCGGGAATCCCCCCACATTCAGTACTTC.